Following are 16 T cell receptor beta chains from one sample sequenced in a study of neoadjuvant nivolumab and ipilimumab in lung cancer. Sequenced by immunoSEQ multiplex PCR; TCRdb stores in-frame clones only, minus some. The table includes approximately 23,000 clones, approximately 82% detected once. This sample comprised peripheral blood, obtained before neoadjuvant nivolumab, alone or with ipilimumab. These receptors all come from an adult with non-small cell lung cancer.

This clone appeared a few times. The genes are TRBV5-5 and TRBJ2-1; 15 nucleotides line up with TRBD2. CDR1 is SGHKS, CDR2 YYEKEE, per germline (reference sequence). The CDR3 sequence is 18 residues long. The trim removed 3 bases at V and 3 bases at J, leaving 7 bases unmatched. CDR3 bases: TGTGCCAGCAGCTCGGGGACTAGCGGGAGGATCGGCTACAATGAGCAGTTCTTC. The encoded protein is CASSSGTSGRIGYNEQFF.

Points on this clone: Relative to the germline gene, one junction end is altered; a read error may explain this. The CDR3 here is CASSLDWEGSGEQLFF. Here the CDR3 DNA reads TGTGCCAGCAGCTTAGATTGGGAGGGGTCGGGTGAACAACTGTTTTTT. V and J are TRBV11-2 and TRBJ1-4; possibly TRBD1 for D (5 bases). CDR1 and CDR2 from the germline V gene are SGHAT and FQNNGV. This CDR3 is built from 16 residues.

The chain uses TRBV9 and TRBJ1-2, with D tentatively TRBD1 (5 bases). Germline CDR1 SGDLS, CDR2 YYNGEE. CDR3 length: 13 amino acids. Between the trimmed V and J ends, which lost 6 bases and 2 bases, there was a span of 11 bases. CDR3: CASTTATNYGYTF. The CDR3 coding sequence is TGTGCCAGCACGACAGCCACGAACTATGGCTACACCTTC. Based on the CDR3 plus reference TRBV9 and TRBJ1-2, the full variable domain is DSGVTQTPKHLITATGQRVTLRCSPRSGDLSVYWYQQSLDQGLQFLIQYYNGEERAKGNILERFSAQQFPDLHSELNLSSLELGDSALYFCASTTATNYGYTFGSGTRLTVV.

This chain connects TRBV5-4 to TRBJ2-1; D remains unclear. CDR3 length equals 13 residues. Per the germline V gene, CDR1 is SGHNT and CDR2 is YYREEE (reference sequence). The ends were cut back, 4 bases at V and 5 bases at J, with 10 bases in the middle. The CDR3 protein is CASSRVENNEQFF. The CDR3 DNA follows: TGTGCCAGCAGCCGGGTAGAAAACAATGAGCAGTTCTTC.

The chain combines TRBV6-1 with TRBJ2-3; 8 nucleotides match TRBD2. V was pared by 2 bases and J by 5 bases, with 3 bases of the junction left unmatched. The CDR3 consists of 14 residues. Germline values: CDR1 MNHNS, CDR2 SASEGT. CDR3 sequence reads: CASSELSGGDTQYF. The CDR3 DNA follows: TGTGCCAGCAGTGAATTAAGCGGGGGAGATACGCAGTATTTT.

The V and J genes are TRBV9 and TRBJ2-7; 7 bases align to TRBD2. CDR1 and CDR2 (germline): SGDLS, YYNGEE. This CDR3 is 15 amino acids long. V was clipped by 3 bases and J by 3 bases; unmatched bases: 9. CDR3 sequence: CASSASAGWDYEQYF. DNA for the CDR3: TGTGCCAGCAGCGCCTCAGCGGGATGGGACTACGAGCAGTACTTC.

The V call is TRBV7-6, the J call TRBJ1-1; unclear D gene. The CDR3 has 13 amino acids. Germline assignment: CDR1 SGHVS and CDR2 FNYEAQ. V was pared by 1 base and J by 3 bases, with 6 bases between. CDR3 bases: TGTGCCAGCAGCTTAGAACGGTACACTGAAGCTTTCTTT. It specifies CASSLERYTEAFF.

The J gene is TRBJ2-3, the V gene TRBV7-9, with D possibly being TRBD1 (5 bases). Trimming cost V 5 bases and J 1 base, with 13 bases left between them. The CDR3 sequence is 15 residues long. CDR1 and CDR2 from the germline V gene are SEHNR and FQNEAQ (reference sequence). CDR3 sequence reads: CASSRLLTGTDTQYF. In DNA form, the CDR3 reads TGTGCCAGCAGCCGTCTATTGACAGGCACAGATACGCAGTATTTT.

The rearrangement joins TRBV12-5 to TRBJ1-2; weak D call: TRBD1 (5 bases). Between the trimmed V and J ends, which lost 7 bases and 4 bases, there was a span of 10 bases. There are 12 residues in the CDR3. The germline V gene encodes CDR1 LGHNT and CDR2 FRNRAP. CDR3 in amino acids: CASARRVYGYTF. The CDR3, as DNA: TGTGCTAGTGCCCGCAGGGTCTATGGCTACACCTTC.

The rearrangement joins TRBV5-4 to TRBJ2-7; 8 bases fit TRBD2. This CDR3 comprises 14 residues. Per germline, CDR1 SGHNT and CDR2 YYREEE (reference sequence). The trim removed 3 bases at V and 2 bases at J, leaving 4 bases unmatched. The CDR3 region is CASSSTSGAYEQYF. The CDR3 DNA reads as TGTGCCAGCAGCTCCACTAGCGGAGCCTACGAGCAGTACTTC. The complete variable domain, with remaining parts taken from reference TRBV5-4 and TRBJ2-7, reads ETGVTQSPTHLIKTRGQQVTLRCSSQSGHNTVSWYQQALGQGPQFIFQYYREEENGRGNFPPRFSGLQFPNYSSELNVNALELDDSALYLCASSSTSGAYEQYFGPGTRLTVT.

This chain connects TRBV11-2 to TRBJ2-7; D is perhaps TRBD2 (6 bases). The CDR3 is 15 residues long. In germline, CDR1 is SGHAT, CDR2 FQNNGV. The ends were cut back, 5 bases at V and 6 bases at J, with 20 bases in the middle. The DNA of the CDR3 is TGTGCCAGCAGCCCGACGGGAGCCTATTCGGCCGAGCAGTACTTC. Its translation is CASSPTGAYSAEQYF.

The rearrangement joins TRBV28 to TRBJ1-2; D might be TRBD1 (5 bases). Looked up from germline, CDR1 is MDHEN and CDR2 is SYDVKM. V gave up 5 bases and J gave up 2 bases, with 6 bases separating them. The length of the CDR3 is 12 residues. CDR3 loop: CASSRQNYGYTF. CDR3 in DNA: TGTGCCAGCAGTCGACAGAACTATGGCTACACCTTC.

V and J are TRBV11-2 and TRBJ2-7, with 10 positions matching TRBD1. The CDR3 runs to 12 residues. Losses at the gene ends were 3 bases for V and 7 bases for J; bases not matched to a gene: 0. The germline V gene has CDR1 SGHAT and CDR2 FQNNGV. CDR3 coding DNA: TGTGCCAGCAGCTTGGGACAGGGGGAGCAGTACTTC. It translates to CASSLGQGEQYF.

This clone was detected only a few times. The chain joins TRBV9 to TRBJ2-2; TRBD1 matches 11 bases. V shed 5 bases, J shed 4 bases, and the junction held 1 base outside the gene matches. The CDR3 contains 14 residues. Germline V CDR1 and CDR2: SGDLS, YYNGEE. DNA for the CDR3: TGTGCCAGCAGGGGGACAGGGGGCACCGGGGAGCTGTTTTTT. Translated: CASRGTGGTGELFF.

This chain joins TRBV11-2 and TRBJ1-2; TRBD1 matches at 7 bases. The trim removed 4 bases at V and 1 base at J, leaving 6 bases unmatched. The CDR3 length is 15 residues. Germline lookup yields CDR1 SGHAT and CDR2 FQNNGV. The CDR3 DNA reads as TGTGCCAGCAGCTCGGGACAGAATTTTAACTATGGCTACACCTTC. As protein: CASSSGQNFNYGYTF.

The V and J genes are TRBV19 and TRBJ1-2, with 12 bases fitting TRBD1. V lost 5 bases and J lost 3; bases outside the gene matches: 16. Per germline, CDR1 LNHDA and CDR2 SQIVND (reference sequence). The CDR3 contains 19 residues. For the CDR3, the DNA is TGTGCCAGTAGTGATTTTGGAGCCGGGACAGGGGGCGCGGACTATGGCTACACCTTC. Translated: CASSDFGAGTGGADYGYTF.